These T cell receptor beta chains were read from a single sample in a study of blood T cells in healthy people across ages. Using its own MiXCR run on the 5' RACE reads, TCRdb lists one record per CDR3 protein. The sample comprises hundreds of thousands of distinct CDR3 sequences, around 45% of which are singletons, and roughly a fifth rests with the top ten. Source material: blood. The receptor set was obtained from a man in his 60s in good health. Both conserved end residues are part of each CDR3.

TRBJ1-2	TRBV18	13	CASSPENDYGYTF
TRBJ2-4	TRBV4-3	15	CASSQVGSGKNIQYF
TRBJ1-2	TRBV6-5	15	CASSSNPTQGRGYTF
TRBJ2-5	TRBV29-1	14	CSVVGRGGQETQYF
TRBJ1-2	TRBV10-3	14	CAISEIGDVGGYTF
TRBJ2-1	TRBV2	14	CASSGQGDYNEQFF
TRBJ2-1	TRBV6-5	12	CASSTAGDDQFF
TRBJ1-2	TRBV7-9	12	CAGSLFVEGYTF
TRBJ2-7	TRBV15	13	CATSREVLSEQYF
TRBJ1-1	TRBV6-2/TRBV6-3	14	CASSSTPENTEAFF
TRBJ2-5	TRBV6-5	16	CASSYGQGAKSTKQYF
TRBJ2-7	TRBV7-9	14	CASVRGQGAPEQYF
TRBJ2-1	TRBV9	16	CASSARVPQPYNEQFF
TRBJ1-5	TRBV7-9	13	CASSLAPNQPQHF
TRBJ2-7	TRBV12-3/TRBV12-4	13	CASSLGHTSEQYF
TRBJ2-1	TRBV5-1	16	CASSAIGESPYNEQFF
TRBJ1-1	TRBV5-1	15	CASSSWTAMNTEAFF
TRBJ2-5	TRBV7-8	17	CASSSIRLADAQETQYF
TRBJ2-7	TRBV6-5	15	CASTPGGTGTYEQYF
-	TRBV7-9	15	CASSLDRDYHYEQYF
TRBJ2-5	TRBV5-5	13	CASSLFGQETQYF
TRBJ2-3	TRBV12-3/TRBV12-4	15	CASSFDPLPSDTQYF
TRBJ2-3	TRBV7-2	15	CASSLALSPTDTQYF
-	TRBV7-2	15	CASSPPGAHYNEQYF
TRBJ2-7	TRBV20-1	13	CSASPGQGYEQYF
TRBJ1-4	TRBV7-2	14	CASSMPPMNEKLFF